The 32 T cell receptor beta chains below come from one sample, sequenced in a study of shared clonotypes between healthy human individuals. TCRdb keeps only in-frame clones here, not all; method: immunoSEQ multiplex PCR. The table shows over 2 million clones, with roughly 90% occurring only once. What was sequenced was naive CD4+ T cells from PBMCs. Subset described: CD45RA+ positively selected. Every receptor here comes from a man aged 18 to 30 in good health. Some clones in this sample may be carry-over from other donors' samples.

The CDR3 DNA is TGCGCCAGCAGCACAAATACAGGGCTTCGGGAGACCCAGTACTTC. This sequence encodes CASSTNTGLRETQYF. The chain couples TRBV5-1 to TRBJ2-5; TRBD1 might be the D (6 bases). This CDR3 has 15 residues. Trimming took 4 bases from V and 5 from J, leaving 18 bases between them. Germline CDR1 reads SGHRS; CDR2 reads YFSETQ.

J is TRBJ2-5 and V is TRBV11-2; D perhaps matches TRBD1 (6 bases). Trimming took off 5 bases at V and 4 bases at J, with 17 bases between the two ends. This CDR3 comprises 15 residues. Germline values: CDR1 SGHAT, CDR2 FQNNGV. The CDR3 nucleotides are TGTGCCAGCAGCCAAACCCCCGGACAGATAGAGACCCAGTACTTC. It yields the protein CASSQTPGQIETQYF.

In its sample, this clone was seen a few times. V is TRBV28 and J is TRBJ1-1; the match to TRBD1 covers 8 bases. The CDR3 consists of 15 residues. V was clipped by 6 bases and J by 1 base; unmatched bases: 7. The V gene's germline CDR1 is MDHEN and CDR2 SYDVKM. This CDR3 reads CASRRGTGRNTEAFF. The CDR3 coding sequence is TGTGCCAGCAGGCGGGGGACAGGAAGGAACACTGAAGCTTTCTTT.

The rearrangement uses TRBV6-1 and TRBJ2-3, with D possibly matching TRBD1 (6 bases). The CDR3 contains 15 residues. Trimming removed 7 bases at V and 1 base at J, with 15 bases between. Germline lookup yields CDR1 MNHNS and CDR2 SASEGT. DNA of the CDR3: TGTGCCAGCACCCTTTGGGCAGGGGGCACAGATACGCAGTATTTT. This translates into CASTLWAGGTDTQYF.

This clone occurred once. The chain couples TRBV28 to TRBJ1-5; TRBD1 matches at 10 bases. The CDR3 is made up of 13 amino acids. The trim removed 4 bases at V and 11 bases at J, leaving 5 bases unmatched. CDR1 is MDHEN and CDR2 is SYDVKM in the germline V gene. The CDR3 loop is CASSSGQGGAQHF. In DNA, the CDR3 is TGTGCCAGCAGTTCCGGACAGGGGGGTGCCCAGCATTTT.

The J gene is TRBJ2-7, the V gene TRBV7-9, with D possibly being TRBD2 (5 bases). This CDR3 has 14 amino acids. Germline values: CDR1 SEHNR, CDR2 FQNEAQ (reference sequence). Trimming left V 1 base short and J 0 bases short, with 7 bases between. The CDR3 DNA reads as TGTGCCAGCAGCTTAGAAGGGAGCTCCTACGAGCAGTACTTC. Protein sequence: CASSLEGSSYEQYF.

Comments on this clone: The same CDR3 is also encoded by other DNA sequences in this sample. The J gene is TRBJ2-1, the V gene TRBV7-2, with TRBD2 matching 8 bases. Germline CDR1 SGHTA, CDR2 FQGNSA. The CDR3 spans 16 residues. V was clipped by 1 base and J by 4 bases; unmatched bases: 6. The CDR3 DNA reads as TGTGCCAGCAGCTTAGAGAGTCTAGCGGGTTACAATGAGCAGTTCTTC. It is translated as CASSLESLAGYNEQFF.

As DNA, the CDR3 is TGTGCCTGGAGTGTACCTAGCGGGAGCCCCCCCTACGAGCAGTACTTC. It specifies CAWSVPSGSPPYEQYF. V is TRBV30 and J is TRBJ2-7, with TRBD2 matching 10 bases. Germline values: CDR1 GTSNPN, CDR2 SVGIG (reference sequence). The length of the CDR3 is 16 residues. The V segment lost 0 bases and the J segment 2 bases; nucleotides outside the gene matches: 7.

The CDR3 DNA reads as TGCGCCAGCAGCTTGGAAGCGCTCTCCTACAATGAGCAGTTCTTC. It codes for CASSLEALSYNEQFF. The rearrangement joins TRBV5-1 to TRBJ2-1; no definite D call. Germline CDR1 SGHRS, CDR2 YFSETQ. V was pared by 0 bases and J by 0 bases, with 7 bases between. There are 15 residues in the CDR3.

The V call is TRBV9, the J call TRBJ2-1; the match to TRBD2 covers 9 bases. The CDR3 has 15 amino acids. The V gene end was trimmed by 2 bases and the J gene end by 7 bases; junction bases not matched to a gene: 7. Germline-derived CDR1 and CDR2 are SGDLS and YYNGEE. The CDR3 DNA follows: TGTGCCAGCAGCGTTACTAGCGGGTACTTTAATGAGCAGTTCTTC. It codes for CASSVTSGYFNEQFF.

This chain links TRBV29-1 with TRBJ2-7, with D perhaps matching TRBD1 (5 bases). V lost 5 bases and J 3 bases, leaving 20 bases between the germline ends. The CDR3 has 15 amino acids. The germline CDR1 and CDR2 sequences are SQVTM and ANQGSEA. In nucleotides, the CDR3 is TGCAGCGTTATGTCCGGAAGCCTGACAGACTACGAGCAGTACTTC. Translated: CSVMSGSLTDYEQYF.

V usage is TRBV4-1 and J usage is TRBJ2-2, with TRBD2 matching 10 bases. The germline gives CDR1 MGHRA, CDR2 YSYEKL. Trimming at V came to 7 bases and at J to 7 bases, leaving 9 bases not matched to a gene. The CDR3 runs 15 residues. The CDR3: CASTPGLALIGELFF. As DNA, the CDR3 is TGCGCCAGCACCCCGGGACTAGCGTTAATCGGGGAGCTGTTTTTT.

The CDR3 here is CASSLQRGSYEQYF. CDR3 bases: TGTGCCAGCAGCTTACAAAGGGGCTCCTACGAGCAGTACTTC. J is TRBJ2-7 and V is TRBV7-2; D is possibly TRBD1 (5 bases). The CDR3 runs 14 residues. V was shortened by 2 bases and J by 0 bases, with 8 bases between the two germline ends. The germline V gene encodes CDR1 SGHTA and CDR2 FQGNSA.

V is TRBV6-1 and J is TRBJ2-5, with 10 bases identical to TRBD2. Germline CDR1 MNHNS, CDR2 SASEGT. Trimming took 3 bases from V and 4 from J; bases not matched to a gene: 11. The CDR3 spans 17 residues. The chain's CDR3 is CASSEGGSGRRGETQYF. The CDR3 nucleotides read TGTGCCAGCAGTGAGGGGGGTAGCGGGAGGCGGGGAGAGACCCAGTACTTC.

The chain employs TRBV2 and TRBJ2-7; TRBD1 matches at 11 bases. CDR1 is SNHLY and CDR2 is FYNNEI in the germline V gene. This CDR3 is built from 14 residues. Unmatched junction bases numbered 7, after V lost 7 bases and J lost 5 bases. The CDR3 DNA reads as TGTGCCAGCAAGAAGGACAGGGGGCTGGACGAGCAGTACTTC. It is translated as CASKKDRGLDEQYF.

This clone was observed a single time. The rearrangement joins TRBV27 to TRBJ2-7; unclear D gene. Trimming pared 6 bases from V and 3 bases from J, leaving 9 bases between. This CDR3 contains 12 residues. Per germline, CDR1 MNHEY and CDR2 SMNVEV (reference sequence). CDR3 loop: CASSYNFYEQYF. DNA for the CDR3: TGTGCCAGCAGCTACAACTTCTACGAGCAGTACTTC.

The CDR3 DNA follows: TGTGCCAGCAGCGCGTCGGACAGGGGATTGGAGACCCAGTACTTC. Translating it yields CASSASDRGLETQYF. This chain links TRBV9 with TRBJ2-5; 9 bases match TRBD1. V was pared by 3 bases and J by 5 bases, with 8 bases of the junction left unmatched. Germline V CDR1 and CDR2: SGDLS, YYNGEE. This CDR3 has 15 residues.

The V gene is TRBV2, the J gene TRBJ2-5, with 7 bases fitting TRBD2. V shed 0 bases, J shed 2 bases, and the junction held 0 bases outside the gene matches. Per germline, CDR1 SNHLY and CDR2 FYNNEI. This CDR3 is built from 14 residues. The CDR3 protein is CASSEARGQETQYF. The CDR3 bases are TGTGCCAGCAGTGAAGCGCGGGGGCAAGAGACCCAGTACTTC.

Worth noting for this clone: Other DNA sequences in this sample translate to the same CDR3. This chain links TRBV7-9 with TRBJ1-1; D might be TRBD1 (5 bases). The CDR3 length is 13 residues. V was trimmed by 5 bases and J by 4 bases, leaving 11 bases between them. Germline CDR1 SEHNR, CDR2 FQNEAQ (reference sequence). Here the CDR3 reads CASSTQGATEAFF. In DNA, the CDR3 is TGTGCCAGCAGCACCCAGGGAGCCACTGAAGCTTTCTTT.

The rearrangement joins TRBV11-3 to TRBJ2-2; TRBD1 is a possible D gene (5 bases). This CDR3 spans 16 amino acids. Germline CDR1 SGHNT, CDR2 YENEEA. V lost 2 bases and J 4 bases, leaving 14 bases between the germline ends. CDR3 residues: CASSLYWQGGTGELFF. For the CDR3, the DNA is TGTGCCAGCAGCTTATATTGGCAGGGTGGCACCGGGGAGCTGTTTTTT. Supplemented by reference TRBV11-3 and TRBJ2-2, the full variable domain reads EAGVVQSPRYKIIEKKQPVAFWCNPISGHNTLYWYLQNLGQGPELLIRYENEEAVDDSQLPKDRFSAERLKGVDSTLKIQPAELGDSAVYLCASSLYWQGGTGELFFGEGSRLTVL.

The CDR3 DNA sequence: TGTGCCAGCAGCTTGACATCGGGAGCAGATACGCAGTATTTT. Its protein product is CASSLTSGADTQYF. This chain links TRBV5-4 with TRBJ2-3; D may be TRBD2 (6 bases). CDR1 is SGHNT, CDR2 YYREEE, per germline (reference sequence). Between the trimmed V and J ends, which lost 1 base and 4 bases, there was a span of 10 bases. This CDR3 is built from 14 residues.

V and J are TRBV5-1 and TRBJ2-6; D remains ambiguous. Germline values: CDR1 SGHRS, CDR2 YFSETQ. The CDR3 contains 15 residues. Trimming shortened V by 5 bases and J by 2 bases, and 11 bases separated the two germline ends. Written as DNA, the CDR3 is TGCGCCAGCAGTCCTCTTCTACCTGGGGCCAACGTCCTGACTTTC. Residues: CASSPLLPGANVLTF. The full variable domain, with the rest looked up from reference TRBV5-1 and TRBJ2-6, is KAGVTQTPRYLIKTRGQQVTLSCSPISGHRSVSWYQQTPGQGLQFLFEYFSETQRNKGNFPGRFSGRQFSNSRSEMNVSTLELGDSALYLCASSPLLPGANVLTFGAGSRLTVL.

In its sample, this clone was seen once. The chain carries TRBV19 and TRBJ1-5; 8 positions match TRBD1. This CDR3 comprises 15 residues. Germline V gene lookup returns CDR1 LNHDA and CDR2 SQIVND (reference sequence). The trim removed 0 bases at V and 6 bases at J, leaving 4 bases unmatched. The CDR3 loop is CASSIDGTGRQPQHF. The CDR3 coding sequence is TGTGCCAGTAGTATAGACGGGACAGGACGTCAGCCCCAGCATTTT.

The rearrangement joins TRBV9 to TRBJ2-1; a possible D gene is TRBD1 (5 bases). Trimming pared 3 bases from V and 4 bases from J, leaving 14 bases between. The CDR3 is 15 amino acids. The V gene's germline CDR1 is SGDLS and CDR2 YYNGEE. The chain's CDR3 is CASSARALFYNEQFF. The CDR3 DNA is TGTGCCAGCAGCGCCAGGGCCTTGTTTTACAATGAGCAGTTCTTC.

Of note for this clone: This specimen includes other DNA sequences encoding the same CDR3. J is TRBJ2-1 and V is TRBV20-1, with D hard to call. Trimming stripped 0 bases from V and 8 bases from J, with 5 bases between. The germline V gene has CDR1 DFQATT and CDR2 SNEGSKA (reference sequence). This CDR3 spans 11 amino acids. This CDR3 is CSARDRDEQFF. CDR3 coding DNA: TGCAGTGCTAGAGATCGTGATGAGCAGTTCTTC.

CDR3 in amino acids: CASSPQGPYEQYF. As DNA, the CDR3 is TGTGCCAGCAGCCCACAGGGGCCCTACGAGCAGTACTTC. This chain joins TRBV28 and TRBJ2-7; TRBD1 aligns across 7 bases. The CDR3 runs 13 residues. Germline-derived CDR1 and CDR2 are MDHEN and SYDVKM. Trimming cost V 6 bases and J 2 bases; bases outside gene matches: 4.

This chain uses TRBV11-2 with TRBJ2-7; no clear D gene. This CDR3 is built from 14 residues. Between the trimmed V and J ends, which lost 3 bases and 9 bases, there was a span of 18 bases. Germline assignment: CDR1 SGHAT and CDR2 FQNNGV. The CDR3 nucleotides are TGTGCCAGCAGCTTCCTCGCGGCGTCTTCAAGGCAGTACTTC. Its protein is CASSFLAASSRQYF.

This clone appeared many times. The V and J genes are TRBV27 and TRBJ1-1; possibly TRBD1 for D (5 bases). The CDR3 covers 15 residues. The germline V and J ends were trimmed by 3 bases and 4 bases, with 15 bases remaining between them. Germline V lookup: CDR1 MNHEY, CDR2 SMNVEV (reference sequence). The CDR3 loop reads CASSLGGVSGTEAFF. In DNA, the CDR3 is TGTGCCAGCAGTTTGGGGGGGGTAAGTGGCACTGAAGCTTTCTTT.

This chain links TRBV7-3 with TRBJ2-1; TRBD2 is a possible D gene (5 bases). V dropped 8 bases and J dropped 0 bases, with 5 bases sitting between them. Germline lookup yields CDR1 SGHTA and CDR2 FQGTGA. This CDR3 is 12 amino acids long. CDR3 coding DNA: TGTGCCAGCGGACTCTCCTACAATGAGCAGTTCTTC. Amino acid sequence: CASGLSYNEQFF.

The chain uses TRBV7-3 and TRBJ2-3; D is possibly TRBD2 (6 bases). The CDR3 length is 16 residues. The germline V gene encodes CDR1 SGHTA and CDR2 FQGTGA. With 0 bases removed from V and 3 bases from J, the gap between germline ends came to 13 bases. CDR3 protein: CASSLTTGLVTDTQYF. The CDR3 DNA follows: TGTGCCAGCAGCTTAACGACGGGACTTGTTACAGATACGCAGTATTTT.

V usage is TRBV5-1 and J usage is TRBJ2-1; 8 nucleotides line up with TRBD2. This CDR3 spans 16 amino acids. Germline V gene lookup returns CDR1 SGHRS and CDR2 YFSETQ. Unmatched junction bases numbered 8, after V lost 4 bases and J lost 2 bases. The chain's CDR3 is CASSRDGAGAYNEQFF. As DNA, the CDR3 is TGCGCCAGCAGCCGCGATGGAGCGGGAGCCTACAATGAGCAGTTCTTC.

The chain couples TRBV7-2 to TRBJ2-1; possibly TRBD1 or TRBD2 for D (6 bases each). Trimming shortened V by 1 base and J by 7 bases, and 17 bases separated the two germline ends. The CDR3 covers 16 residues. The germline CDR1 and CDR2 sequences are SGHTA and FQGNSA. The CDR3 here is CASSLVGGGQSNEQFF. DNA for the CDR3: TGTGCCAGCAGCTTAGTCGGGGGCGGACAAAGTAATGAGCAGTTCTTC.